A single sample gave rise to the 26 T cell receptor beta chains below, sequenced in a study of blood T cell repertoires in COVID-19. Some clones are missing from TCRdb's copy, which holds only in-frame ones; the method was immunoSEQ multiplex PCR. The repertoire holds around 97,000 clones, with around nine tenths as singletons. The sample consisted of peripheral blood. These receptor sequences come from a human donor in a cohort sampled during active COVID-19.

In its sample, this clone was seen a few times. As DNA, the CDR3 is TGTGCCAGCAGTTACCGGGATTCCTACGAGCAGTACTTC. Protein sequence: CASSYRDSYEQYF. The chain is built from TRBV6-5 and TRBJ2-7, with D tentatively TRBD2 (5 bases). The germline V gene has CDR1 MNHEY and CDR2 SVGAGI. The CDR3 is 13 residues long. Trimming removed 2 bases from V and 1 base from J, with 6 bases in between.

The chain employs TRBV15 and TRBJ1-5; D is unclear. The V gene's germline CDR1 is LNHNV and CDR2 YYDKDF (reference sequence). The CDR3 contains 15 residues. Trimming removed 0 bases at V and 7 bases at J, with 13 bases between. The CDR3 bases are TGTGCCACCAGCAGAGATCGGTCCCGGGGACAGCCCCAGCATTTT. It translates to CATSRDRSRGQPQHF.

With regard to this clone: A junction end diverges from the germline sequence, so it may reflect a read error. The chain employs TRBV11-3 and TRBJ2-1; D is perhaps TRBD1 (5 bases). The CDR3 loop spans 13 amino acids. In germline, CDR1 is SGHNT, CDR2 YENEEA. CDR3 nucleotides: TGTGCCAGCAGCTTAGAACAGGACAAGGAGCAGTTCTTC. It yields the protein CASSLEQDKEQFF.

The table lists this clone with a few counts. The chain employs TRBV10-3 and TRBJ1-5; 7 nucleotides align to TRBD1. V gave up 8 bases and J gave up 3 bases; unmatched junction bases: 7. Germline V gene sequence: CDR1 ENHRY, CDR2 SYGVKD. The CDR3 runs to 14 residues. CDR3 nucleotide sequence: TGTGCCATCGCCTGGGACAGCCCCAATCAGCCCCAGCATTTT. Translated, it gives CAIAWDSPNQPQHF.

The rearrangement links TRBV10-1 to TRBJ2-3; 8 bases map to TRBD2. The CDR3 has 18 amino acids. The junction had 11 bases not matched to a gene; V was cut back by 2 bases and J by 1 base. Germline loops: CDR1 WNHNN, CDR2 SYGVQD (reference sequence). The CDR3 sequence: CASSESWGSSGGTDTQYF. Written as DNA, the CDR3 is TGCGCCAGCAGTGAGAGTTGGGGAAGTAGCGGGGGCACAGATACGCAGTATTTT.

V gene TRBV18 combines with J gene TRBJ1-5; maybe TRBD1 (5 bases). The V and J ends lost 3 bases and 5 bases respectively, with 11 bases between them. Germline CDR1 and CDR2: KGHSH and LQKENI. The CDR3 covers 14 residues. The chain's CDR3 is CASSPATVDQPQHF. CDR3 coding DNA: TGTGCCAGCTCACCCGCGACAGTAGATCAGCCCCAGCATTTT. The full variable domain, its missing parts supplied by reference TRBV18 and TRBJ1-5, is NAGVMQNPRHLVRRRGQEARLRCSPMKGHSHVYWYRQLPEEGLKFMVYLQKENIIDESGMPKERFSAEFPKEGPSILRIQQVVRGDSAAYFCASSPATVDQPQHFGDGTRLSIL.

The V and J genes are TRBV6-2 or TRBV6-3 and TRBJ1-5; the D gene is possibly TRBD1 (5 bases). Germline CDR1 is MNHEY and CDR2 is SVGEGT. V lost 5 bases and J 6 bases, leaving 8 bases between the germline ends. The CDR3 spans 12 residues. The CDR3 sequence is CASSQGFQPQHF. CDR3 sequence (DNA): TGTGCCAGCAGTCAGGGATTTCAGCCCCAGCATTTT.

This clone was picked up one time. The V and J genes are TRBV5-1 and TRBJ2-1; D is undetermined. Per germline, CDR1 SGHRS and CDR2 YFSETQ. The V and J ends lost 6 bases and 4 bases respectively, with 8 bases between them. CDR3 length: 12 residues. CDR3 DNA sequence: TGCGCCAGCACCGGGTCTTACAATGAGCAGTTCTTC. Translating gives CASTGSYNEQFF. The full variable domain, completed using reference TRBV5-1 and TRBJ2-1, is KAGVTQTPRYLIKTRGQQVTLSCSPISGHRSVSWYQQTPGQGLQFLFEYFSETQRNKGNFPGRFSGRQFSNSRSEMNVSTLELGDSALYLCASTGSYNEQFFGPGTRLTVL.

This chain uses TRBV5-1 with TRBJ2-7; 7 bases are shared with TRBD2. Germline V gene sequence: CDR1 SGHRS, CDR2 YFSETQ. With 4 bases clipped from V and 3 bases from J, the junction kept 10 bases outside the gene matches. The CDR3 covers 15 residues. The CDR3 reads CASSLTGTTYYEQYF. The DNA of the CDR3 is TGCGCCAGCAGCCTTACCGGGACTACGTACTACGAGCAGTACTTC. Filled out from reference TRBV5-1 and TRBJ2-7, the complete variable domain reads KAGVTQTPRYLIKTRGQQVTLSCSPISGHRSVSWYQQTPGQGLQFLFEYFSETQRNKGNFPGRFSGRQFSNSRSEMNVSTLELGDSALYLCASSLTGTTYYEQYFGPGTRLTVT.

J is TRBJ2-3 and V is TRBV20-1; 10 positions agree with TRBD2. CDR1 and CDR2 from the germline V gene are DFQATT and SNEGSKA (reference sequence). With 3 bases clipped from V and 2 bases from J, the junction kept 14 bases outside the gene matches. This CDR3 has 18 amino acids. This CDR3 reads CSASSVWASGGITDTQYF. DNA of the CDR3: TGCAGTGCTAGTTCGGTTTGGGCTAGCGGGGGCATCACAGATACGCAGTATTTT.

The rearrangement links TRBV4-3 to TRBJ2-4, with 7 bases that match TRBD2. Looked up from germline, CDR1 is LGHNA and CDR2 is YSLEER. Unmatched junction bases numbered 21, after V lost 0 bases and J lost 1 base. CDR3 length equals 22 residues. CDR3 protein: CASSQDHYGGSNVDGAKNIQYF. Here the CDR3 DNA reads TGCGCCAGCAGCCAAGACCATTATGGCGGGAGCAACGTCGATGGGGCCAAAAACATTCAGTACTTC.

The gene calls are TRBV2 and TRBJ1-6; no definite D call. This CDR3 is 15 amino acids long. Germline CDR1 is SNHLY and CDR2 is FYNNEI. Trimming removed 4 bases from V and 7 bases from J, with 14 bases in between. The CDR3 DNA sequence: TGTGCCAGCAGTGGGGAGGCCCTAAACAATTCACCCCTCCACTTT. Translating gives CASSGEALNNSPLHF.

This chain connects TRBV27 to TRBJ1-6; D gene unclear. There are 14 residues in the CDR3. CDR1 and CDR2 from the germline V gene are MNHEY and SMNVEV (reference sequence). Trimming stripped 2 bases from V and 6 bases from J, with 8 bases between. CDR3 sequence: CASSLEHRNSPLHF. The CDR3, as DNA: TGTGCCAGCAGTTTAGAGCACCGTAATTCACCCCTCCACTTT.

CDR3 nucleotides: TGTGCCAGCACAGGGAATAGCAATCAGCCCCAGCATTTT. Translating gives CASTGNSNQPQHF. V is TRBV6-6 and J is TRBJ1-5, with D possibly matching TRBD1 (5 bases). Trimming pared 7 bases from V and 0 bases from J, leaving 7 bases between. This CDR3 region has 13 residues. Looked up from germline, CDR1 is MNHNY and CDR2 is SVGAGI (reference sequence).

This chain joins TRBV11-1 and TRBJ2-7, with a weak D call TRBD1 (5 bases). Germline V lookup: CDR1 SGHAT, CDR2 FQDESV (reference sequence). This CDR3 has 14 amino acids. V was trimmed by 7 bases and J by 2 bases, leaving 15 bases between them. This chain's CDR3 is CASKQGAATYEQYF. DNA of the CDR3: TGTGCCAGCAAGCAGGGCGCGGCTACCTACGAGCAGTACTTC.

The rearrangement uses TRBV21-1 and TRBJ2-7; the table's D call TRBD1 went unverified against the DNA. TRBV21-1 is noted as a pseudogene. This CDR3 region has 14 residues. Here the CDR3 reads CASNLGTADYEQYF. The CDR3 nucleotides are TGTGCCAGTAACCTCGGGACAGCCGACTACGAGCAGTACTTC.

The chain is built from TRBV19 and TRBJ1-6; D call uncertain. This CDR3 spans 15 amino acids. Germline-derived CDR1 and CDR2 are LNHDA and SQIVND (reference sequence). The V end lost 3 bases, the J end lost 7 bases, and 13 bases lay between the germline ends. CDR3 sequence: CASSIGRGGNSPLHF. DNA of the CDR3: TGTGCCAGTAGTATCGGGCGGGGTGGGAATTCACCCCTCCACTTT.

The chain uses TRBV5-4 and TRBJ2-1; 7 nucleotides agree with TRBD2. The V gene's germline CDR1 is SGHNT and CDR2 YYREEE (reference sequence). The V gene end was trimmed by 0 bases and the J gene end by 2 bases; junction bases not matched to a gene: 5. This CDR3 region has 16 residues. In nucleotides, the CDR3 is TGTGCCAGCAGCTTGGTTGCTCGGGGGGCCTACAATGAGCAGTTCTTC. It yields the protein CASSLVARGAYNEQFF.

This chain joins TRBV9 and TRBJ1-2, with a possible D match to TRBD1 (5 bases). This CDR3 contains 14 residues. Trimming pared 0 bases from V and 4 bases from J, leaving 10 bases between. The germline gives CDR1 SGDLS, CDR2 YYNGEE. The CDR3 reads CASSVAEGPYGYTF. The DNA for the CDR3 is TGTGCCAGCAGCGTAGCGGAGGGACCCTATGGCTACACCTTC.

The chain uses TRBV5-1 and TRBJ2-7; 11 bases fit TRBD1. The CDR3 is made up of 15 amino acids. Germline lookup yields CDR1 SGHRS and CDR2 YFSETQ. Trimming took 4 bases from V and 3 from J; bases not matched to a gene: 6. The DNA of the CDR3 is TGCGCCAGCAGCACGTCCGGGACAGGGGGCTACGAGCAGTACTTC. This sequence encodes CASSTSGTGGYEQYF. The full variable domain, its missing parts supplied by reference TRBV5-1 and TRBJ2-7, is KAGVTQTPRYLIKTRGQQVTLSCSPISGHRSVSWYQQTPGQGLQFLFEYFSETQRNKGNFPGRFSGRQFSNSRSEMNVSTLELGDSALYLCASSTSGTGGYEQYFGPGTRLTVT.

This clone was seen a few times. The CDR3 sequence is CASSPQDRGPYEQYF. In nucleotides, the CDR3 is TGTGCCAGCAGTCCCCAGGACAGGGGGCCCTACGAGCAGTACTTC. The genes are TRBV28 and TRBJ2-7; TRBD1 matches at 11 bases. This CDR3 has 15 amino acids. The V gene end was trimmed by 5 bases and the J gene end by 2 bases; junction bases not matched to a gene: 5. Germline lookup yields CDR1 MDHEN and CDR2 SYDVKM.

The chain joins TRBV4-2 to TRBJ2-7, with TRBD2 as a possible D gene (7 bases). This CDR3 is 16 amino acids long. V lost 1 base, J lost 2 bases, and 15 bases lay in between. CDR1 and CDR2 (germline): LGHNA, YNFKEQ. Here the CDR3 DNA reads TGTGCCAGCAGCCAAGGAACGGGGGGCGCGACCTACGAGCAGTACTTC. Residues: CASSQGTGGATYEQYF.

V usage is TRBV18 and J usage is TRBJ2-7; unclear D gene. Trimming removed 1 base from V and 0 bases from J, with 4 bases in between. The CDR3 covers 13 residues. Germline lookup yields CDR1 KGHSH and CDR2 LQKENI. CDR3 residues: CASSPQPSYEQYF. CDR3 nucleotides: TGTGCCAGCTCACCACAGCCCTCCTACGAGCAGTACTTC. The complete variable domain, with remaining parts taken from reference TRBV18 and TRBJ2-7, reads NAGVMQNPRHLVRRRGQEARLRCSPMKGHSHVYWYRQLPEEGLKFMVYLQKENIIDESGMPKERFSAEFPKEGPSILRIQQVVRGDSAAYFCASSPQPSYEQYFGPGTRLTVT.

The chain recombines TRBV5-4 with TRBJ1-2, with TRBD1 identical over 10 bases. The V gene's germline CDR1 is SGHNT and CDR2 YYREEE (reference sequence). J was trimmed by 6 bases and V by 6 bases; bases with no gene match: 11. This CDR3 spans 15 amino acids. CDR3 in DNA: TGTGCCAGCACCGAAAGGACAGGGGGGGTCAATGGCTACACCTTC. This gives the protein CASTERTGGVNGYTF.

This rearrangement joins TRBV11-2 to TRBJ1-2; a weak D match, TRBD1 (6 bases). Trimming removed 1 base at V and 1 base at J, with 7 bases between. The CDR3 extends over 14 amino acids. CDR1 is SGHAT and CDR2 is FQNNGV in the germline V gene. The CDR3 coding sequence is TGTGCCAGCAGCTTAGGGGGGCTTAACTATGGCTACACCTTC. It yields the protein CASSLGGLNYGYTF.

For the CDR3, the DNA is TGTGCCAGCAGCGTAGAACTTTTTGACCCGGAGGGCACGGGCACCGGGGAGCTGTTTTTT. The encoded protein is CASSVELFDPEGTGTGELFF. J is TRBJ2-2 and V is TRBV9, with D possibly matching TRBD2 (6 bases). With 0 bases removed from V and 4 bases from J, the gap between germline ends came to 25 bases. The V gene's germline CDR1 is SGDLS and CDR2 YYNGEE. The CDR3 covers 20 residues.